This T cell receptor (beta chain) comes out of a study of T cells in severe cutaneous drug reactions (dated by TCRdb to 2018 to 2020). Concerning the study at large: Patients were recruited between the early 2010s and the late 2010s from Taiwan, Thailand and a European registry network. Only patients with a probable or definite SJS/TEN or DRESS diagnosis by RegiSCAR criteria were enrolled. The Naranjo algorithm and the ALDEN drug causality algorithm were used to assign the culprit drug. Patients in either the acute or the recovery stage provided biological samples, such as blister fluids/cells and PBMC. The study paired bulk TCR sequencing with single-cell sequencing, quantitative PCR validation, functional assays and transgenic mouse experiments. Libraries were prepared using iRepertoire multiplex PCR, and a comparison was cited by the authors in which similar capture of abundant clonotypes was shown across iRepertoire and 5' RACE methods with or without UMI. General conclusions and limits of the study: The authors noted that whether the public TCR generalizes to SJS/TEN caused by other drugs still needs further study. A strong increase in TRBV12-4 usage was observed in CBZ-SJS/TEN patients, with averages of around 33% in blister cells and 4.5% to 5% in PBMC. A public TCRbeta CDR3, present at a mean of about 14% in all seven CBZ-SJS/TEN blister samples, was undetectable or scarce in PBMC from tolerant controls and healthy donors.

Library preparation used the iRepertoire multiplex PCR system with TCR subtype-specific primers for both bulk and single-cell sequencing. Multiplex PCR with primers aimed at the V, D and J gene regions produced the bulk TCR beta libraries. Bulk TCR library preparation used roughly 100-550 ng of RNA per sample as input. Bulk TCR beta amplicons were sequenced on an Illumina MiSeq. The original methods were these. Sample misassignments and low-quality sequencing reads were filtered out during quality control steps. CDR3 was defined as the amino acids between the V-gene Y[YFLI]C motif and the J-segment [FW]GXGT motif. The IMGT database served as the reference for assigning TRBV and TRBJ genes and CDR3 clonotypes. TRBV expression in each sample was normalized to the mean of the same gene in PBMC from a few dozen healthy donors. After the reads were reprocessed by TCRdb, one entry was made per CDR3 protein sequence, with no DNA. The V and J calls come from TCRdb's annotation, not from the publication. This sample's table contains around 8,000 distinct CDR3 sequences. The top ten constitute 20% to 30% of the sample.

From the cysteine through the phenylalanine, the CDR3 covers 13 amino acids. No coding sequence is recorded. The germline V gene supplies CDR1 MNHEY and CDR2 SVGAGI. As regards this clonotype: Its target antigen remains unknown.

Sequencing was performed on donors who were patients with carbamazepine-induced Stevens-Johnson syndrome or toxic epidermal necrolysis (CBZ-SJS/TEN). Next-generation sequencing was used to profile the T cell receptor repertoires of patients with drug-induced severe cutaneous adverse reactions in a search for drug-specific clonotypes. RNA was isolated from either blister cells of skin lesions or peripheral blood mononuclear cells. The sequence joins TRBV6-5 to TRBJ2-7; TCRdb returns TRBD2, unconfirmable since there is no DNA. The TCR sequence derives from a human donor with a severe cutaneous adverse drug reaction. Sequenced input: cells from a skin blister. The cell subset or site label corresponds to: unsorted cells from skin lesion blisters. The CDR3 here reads CASRPGLALEQYF.